The present T cell receptor beta chain was sequenced within a study of cytomegalovirus exposure and HLA in healthy donors. In the PCR, 60 Vbeta and 13 Jbeta primers were used. The table came from immunoSEQ multiplex PCR; TCRdb's copy has only in-frame clones and leaves some out. Of roughly 90,000 clones listed, around four fifths are singletons. Sequenced input: PBMCs. The sequence came from a man aged 30 to 39 in good health and CMV-seropositive.

The CDR3 coding sequence is TGTGCCAGCAGTCGCCGCGGGGGGAACGAGCAGTACTTC. Its protein product is CASSRRGGNEQYF. This chain uses TRBV28 with TRBJ2-7; 8 nucleotides align to TRBD2. Germline V gene data show CDR1 as MDHEN and CDR2 as SYDVKM. V shed 5 bases and J 5 bases; nucleotides not matched to a gene: 5. This CDR3 is 13 amino acids long.